This paragraph covers one T cell receptor (beta chain) sequence. Methods used by the authors: Amplification with reference gene primers provided the estimates of nucleated cell counts. TCRdb's copy holds only in-frame clones and misses some; the assay was immunoSEQ multiplex PCR. For V, J and clone size, that table is used; D and trimming come from the DNA. Of 200,000 to 300,000 clones in the sample, around 90% were seen once. The data are from a study of blood T cell repertoires in COVID-19. Turning to the study itself: The analysed material was cDNA or gDNA that came from T cells, B-cell-depleted T cells, or PBMCs.

V was clipped by 5 bases and J by 6 bases, with 13 bases between them. The CDR3 is 13 amino acids. From germline, CDR1 is SGHDN and CDR2 FVKESK. This TCR was recovered from a woman aged 40 to 49 with acute or convalescent COVID-19. The sequenced sample was peripheral blood. This sequence joins TRBV14 and TRBJ1-2, with D maybe TRBD1 (6 bases). CDR3 sequence: CASSEYRVNGYTF. The CDR3 DNA reads as TGTGCCAGCAGCGAGTACAGGGTCAATGGCTACACCTTC.